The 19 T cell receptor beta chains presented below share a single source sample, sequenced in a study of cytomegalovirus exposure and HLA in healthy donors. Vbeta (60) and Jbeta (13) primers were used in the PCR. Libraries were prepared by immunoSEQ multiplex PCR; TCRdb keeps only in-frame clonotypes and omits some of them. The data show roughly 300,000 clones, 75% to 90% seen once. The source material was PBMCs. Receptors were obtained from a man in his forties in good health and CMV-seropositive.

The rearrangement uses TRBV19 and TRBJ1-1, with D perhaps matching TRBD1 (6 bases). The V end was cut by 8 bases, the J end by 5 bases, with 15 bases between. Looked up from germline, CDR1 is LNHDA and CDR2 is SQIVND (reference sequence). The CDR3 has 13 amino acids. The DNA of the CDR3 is TGTGCCAGTCTGTCAGGGGTTAATACTGAAGCTTTCTTT. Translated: CASLSGVNTEAFF. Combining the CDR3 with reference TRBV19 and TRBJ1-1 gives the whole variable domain DGGITQSPKYLFRKEGQNVTLSCEQNLNHDAMYWYRQDPGQGLRLIYYSQIVNDFQKGDIAEGYSVSREKKESFPLTVTSAQKNPTAFYLCASLSGVNTEAFFGQGTRLTVV.

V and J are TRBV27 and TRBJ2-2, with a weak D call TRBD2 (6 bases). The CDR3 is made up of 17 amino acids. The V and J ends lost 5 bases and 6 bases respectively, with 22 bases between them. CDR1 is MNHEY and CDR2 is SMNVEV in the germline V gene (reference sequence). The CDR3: CASSPRWGHRGAGELFF. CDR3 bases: TGTGCCAGCAGTCCGCGCTGGGGCCACCGCGGGGCCGGGGAGCTGTTTTTT.

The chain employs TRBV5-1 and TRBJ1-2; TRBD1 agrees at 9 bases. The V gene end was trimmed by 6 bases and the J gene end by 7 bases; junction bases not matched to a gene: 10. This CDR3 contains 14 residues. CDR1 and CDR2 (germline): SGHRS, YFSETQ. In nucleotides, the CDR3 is TGCGCCAGCAACCCGGGACAGGGCGGGAGTGGCTACACCTTC. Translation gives CASNPGQGGSGYTF.

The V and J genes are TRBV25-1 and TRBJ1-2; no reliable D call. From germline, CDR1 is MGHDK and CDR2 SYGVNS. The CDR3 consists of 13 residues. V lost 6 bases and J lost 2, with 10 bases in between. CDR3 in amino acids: CASSLTGNYGYTF. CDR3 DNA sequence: TGTGCCAGCAGCCTTACGGGGAACTATGGCTACACCTTC.

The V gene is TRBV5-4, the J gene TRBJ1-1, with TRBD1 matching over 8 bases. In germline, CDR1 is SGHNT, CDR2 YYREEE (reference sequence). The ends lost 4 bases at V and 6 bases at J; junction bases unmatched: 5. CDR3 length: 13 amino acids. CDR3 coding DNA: TGTGCCAGCAGCCCGGGACAGGTTTCTGAAGCTTTCTTT. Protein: CASSPGQVSEAFF.

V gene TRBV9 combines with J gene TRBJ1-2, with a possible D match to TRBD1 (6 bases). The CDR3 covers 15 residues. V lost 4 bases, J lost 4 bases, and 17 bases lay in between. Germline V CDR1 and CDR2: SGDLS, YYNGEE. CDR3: CASSSYPGVGYGYTF. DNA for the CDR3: TGTGCCAGCAGCTCCTACCCAGGGGTCGGCTATGGCTACACCTTC.

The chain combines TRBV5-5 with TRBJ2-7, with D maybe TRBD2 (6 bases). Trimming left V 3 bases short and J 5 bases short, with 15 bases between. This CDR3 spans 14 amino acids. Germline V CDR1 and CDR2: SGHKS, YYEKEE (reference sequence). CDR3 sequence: CASSWEGGLNEQYF. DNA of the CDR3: TGTGCCAGCAGCTGGGAAGGAGGGCTAAACGAGCAGTACTTC.

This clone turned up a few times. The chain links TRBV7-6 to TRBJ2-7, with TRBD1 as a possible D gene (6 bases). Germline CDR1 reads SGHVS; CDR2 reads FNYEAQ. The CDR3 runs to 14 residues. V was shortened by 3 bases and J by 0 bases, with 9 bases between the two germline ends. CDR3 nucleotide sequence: TGTGCCAGCAGCTTGGCGGACAGCTCCTACGAGCAGTACTTC. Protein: CASSLADSSYEQYF.

CDR3 residues: CASSLFPQGATGELFF. The CDR3 DNA reads TGTGCCAGCAGCTTATTCCCCCAGGGGGCTACCGGGGAGCTGTTTTTT. V is TRBV11-1 and J is TRBJ2-2, with 8 bases identical to TRBD1. Germline-derived CDR1 and CDR2 are SGHAT and FQDESV (reference sequence). The CDR3 runs to 16 residues. Trimming removed 2 bases from V and 5 bases from J; junction bases left unmatched: 7. The complete variable domain, with remaining parts taken from reference TRBV11-1 and TRBJ2-2, reads EAEVAQSPRYKITEKSQAVAFWCDPISGHATLYWYRQILGQGPELLVQFQDESVVDDSQLPKDRFSAERLKGVDSTLKIQPAELGDSAMYLCASSLFPQGATGELFFGEGSRLTVL.

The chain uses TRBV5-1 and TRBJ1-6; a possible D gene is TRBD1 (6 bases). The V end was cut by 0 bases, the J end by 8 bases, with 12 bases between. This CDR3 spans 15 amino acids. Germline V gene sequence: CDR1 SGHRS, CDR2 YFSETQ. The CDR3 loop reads CASSLAPRGYSPLHF. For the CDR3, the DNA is TGCGCCAGCAGCTTGGCGCCCAGGGGTTATTCACCCCTCCACTTT. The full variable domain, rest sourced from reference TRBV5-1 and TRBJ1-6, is KAGVTQTPRYLIKTRGQQVTLSCSPISGHRSVSWYQQTPGQGLQFLFEYFSETQRNKGNFPGRFSGRQFSNSRSEMNVSTLELGDSALYLCASSLAPRGYSPLHFGNGTRLTVT.

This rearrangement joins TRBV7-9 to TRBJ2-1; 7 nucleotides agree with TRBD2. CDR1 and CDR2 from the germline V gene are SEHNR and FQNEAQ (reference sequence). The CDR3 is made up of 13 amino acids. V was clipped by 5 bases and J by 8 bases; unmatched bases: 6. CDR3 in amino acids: CASSTRLADEQFF. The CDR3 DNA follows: TGTGCCAGCAGCACCAGACTAGCCGATGAGCAGTTCTTC.

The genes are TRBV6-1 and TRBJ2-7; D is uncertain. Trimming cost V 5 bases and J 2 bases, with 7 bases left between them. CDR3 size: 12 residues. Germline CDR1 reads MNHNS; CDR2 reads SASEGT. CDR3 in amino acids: CASSSQTYEQYF. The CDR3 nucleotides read TGTGCCAGCAGTTCTCAGACCTACGAGCAGTACTTC.

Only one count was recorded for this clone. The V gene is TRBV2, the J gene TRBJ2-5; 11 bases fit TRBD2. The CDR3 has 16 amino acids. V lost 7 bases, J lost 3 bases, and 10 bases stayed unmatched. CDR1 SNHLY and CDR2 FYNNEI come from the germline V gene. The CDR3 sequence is CASTPPRGLAEETQYF. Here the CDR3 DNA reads TGTGCCAGCACTCCCCCTAGGGGACTAGCGGAAGAGACCCAGTACTTC. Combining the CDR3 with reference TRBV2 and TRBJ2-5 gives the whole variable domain EPEVTQTPSHQVTQMGQEVILRCVPISNHLYFYWYRQILGQKVEFLVSFYNNEISEKSEIFDDQFSVERPDGSNFTLKIRSTKLEDSAMYFCASTPPRGLAEETQYFGPGTRLLVL.

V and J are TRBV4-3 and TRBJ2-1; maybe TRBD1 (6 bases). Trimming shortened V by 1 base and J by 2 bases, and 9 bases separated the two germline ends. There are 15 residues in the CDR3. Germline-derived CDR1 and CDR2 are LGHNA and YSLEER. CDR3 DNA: TGCGCCAGCAGCCAAGGACAGGAGCCCTACAATGAGCAGTTCTTC. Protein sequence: CASSQGQEPYNEQFF.

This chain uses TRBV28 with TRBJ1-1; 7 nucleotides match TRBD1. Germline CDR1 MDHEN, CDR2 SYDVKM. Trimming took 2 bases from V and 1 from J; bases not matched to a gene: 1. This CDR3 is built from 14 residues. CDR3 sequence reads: CASSLAGGNTEAFF. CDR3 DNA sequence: TGTGCCAGCAGTTTAGCAGGGGGGAACACTGAAGCTTTCTTT. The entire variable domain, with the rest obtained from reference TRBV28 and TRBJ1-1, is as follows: DVKVTQSSRYLVKRTGEKVFLECVQDMDHENMFWYRQDPGLGLRLIYFSYDVKMKEKGDIPEGYSVSREKKERFSLILESASTNQTSMYLCASSLAGGNTEAFFGQGTRLTVV.

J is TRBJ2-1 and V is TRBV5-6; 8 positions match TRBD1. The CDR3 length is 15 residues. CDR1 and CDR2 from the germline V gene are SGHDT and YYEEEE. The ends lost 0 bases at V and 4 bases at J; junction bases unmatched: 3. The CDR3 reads CASSLGQGWYNEQFF. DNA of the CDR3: TGTGCCAGCAGCTTGGGACAGGGGTGGTACAATGAGCAGTTCTTC.

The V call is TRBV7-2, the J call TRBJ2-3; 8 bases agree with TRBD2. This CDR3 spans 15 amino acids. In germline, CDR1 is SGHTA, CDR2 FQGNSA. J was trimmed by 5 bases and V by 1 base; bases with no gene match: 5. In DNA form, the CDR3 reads TGTGCCAGCAGCTTAGGTAGCGGGGTCGTAGATACGCAGTATTTT. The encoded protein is CASSLGSGVVDTQYF. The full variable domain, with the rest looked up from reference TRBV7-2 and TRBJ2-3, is GAGVSQSPSNKVTEKGKDVELRCDPISGHTALYWYRQSLGQGLEFLIYFQGNSAPDKSGLPSDRFSAERTGGSVSTLTIQRTQQEDSAVYLCASSLGSGVVDTQYFGPGTRLTVL.

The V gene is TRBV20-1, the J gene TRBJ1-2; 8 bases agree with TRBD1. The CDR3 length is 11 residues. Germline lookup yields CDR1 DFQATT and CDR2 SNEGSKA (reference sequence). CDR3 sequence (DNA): TGCTATACAGGGGGGAACTATGGCTACACCTTC. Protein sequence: CYTGGNYGYTF.

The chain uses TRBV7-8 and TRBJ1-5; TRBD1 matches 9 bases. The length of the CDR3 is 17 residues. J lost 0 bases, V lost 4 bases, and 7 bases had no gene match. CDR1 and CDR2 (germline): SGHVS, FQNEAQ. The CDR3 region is CASSSDRGINSNQPQHF. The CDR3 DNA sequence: TGTGCCAGCAGCTCGGACAGGGGAATTAATAGCAATCAGCCCCAGCATTTT.